These 30 T cell receptor beta chains came from one sample sequenced in a study of cytomegalovirus exposure and HLA in healthy donors. PCR was performed using 60 Vbeta and 13 Jbeta primers. Using immunoSEQ multiplex PCR, the repertoire was profiled, and TCRdb retains in-frame clones only, with some absent. The table shows over 150,000 clones, with around 80% occurring only once. Sequenced: PBMCs. These receptors came from a young man in good health and CMV-seronegative.

The chain carries TRBV14 and TRBJ2-1; 12 bases align to TRBD2. V dropped 4 bases and J dropped 8; count of bases not matched to a gene: 12. Looked up from germline, CDR1 is SGHDN and CDR2 is FVKESK. The CDR3 is 17 amino acids. For the CDR3, the DNA is TGTGCCAGCAGCCCGTGGACTAGCGGGATGGGTCGGGATGAGCAGTTCTTC. Translating gives CASSPWTSGMGRDEQFF. Using reference TRBV14 and TRBJ2-1 for the parts outside the CDR3, the full variable domain is EAGVTQFPSHSVIEKGQTVTLRCDPISGHDNLYWYRRVMGKEIKFLLHFVKESKQDESGMPNNRFLAERTGGTYSTLKVQPAELEDSGVYFCASSPWTSGMGRDEQFFGPGTRLTVL.

The chain links TRBV4-3 to TRBJ2-3, with TRBD2 matching 10 bases. Germline trimming cut 6 bases from V and 3 bases from J; bases unmatched to any gene: 12. The CDR3 is 17 residues long. The germline gives CDR1 LGHNA, CDR2 YSLEER. CDR3: CASRQRLAGVGTDTQYF. As DNA, the CDR3 is TGCGCCAGCAGACAACGGCTAGCGGGAGTCGGGACAGATACGCAGTATTTT.

V is TRBV21-1 and J is TRBJ2-3; TRBD1 is the table's D call and was not checked against the DNA. TRBV21-1 is a pseudogene segment. The CDR3 runs 14 residues. The CDR3 protein is CASSTTGSTDTQYF. For the CDR3, the DNA is TGTGCCAGCAGCACTACAGGGAGCACAGATACGCAGTATTTT.

The CDR3 coding sequence is TGTGCCACTAGGACTAGAGGTACCGGGGAGCTGTTTTTT. This encodes CATRTRGTGELFF. V gene TRBV25-1 combines with J gene TRBJ2-2, with TRBD2 identical over 7 bases. Trimming removed 10 bases from V and 5 bases from J; junction bases left unmatched: 7. The CDR3 length is 13 residues. Germline V gene data show CDR1 as MGHDK and CDR2 as SYGVNS.

The gene calls are TRBV5-6 and TRBJ2-5, with 14 bases lining up with TRBD2. The length of the CDR3 is 18 residues. Looked up from germline, CDR1 is SGHDT and CDR2 is YYEEEE. The V and J ends lost 3 bases and 4 bases, in that order; junction bases with no gene match: 11. The CDR3 spells CASSYGTSGRRRGETQYF. The CDR3 DNA follows: TGTGCCAGCAGCTACGGGACTAGCGGGAGAAGGAGGGGAGAGACCCAGTACTTC.

This clone was counted a few times. V and J are TRBV7-2 and TRBJ2-5, with D possibly being TRBD2 (6 bases). The CDR3 is made up of 15 amino acids. CDR1 is SGHTA, CDR2 FQGNSA, per germline. V lost 4 bases and J lost 4, with 16 bases in between. This chain's CDR3 is CASSYDRDWGETQYF. In nucleotides, the CDR3 is TGTGCCAGCAGCTACGACCGGGACTGGGGAGAGACCCAGTACTTC.

V gene TRBV2 combines with J gene TRBJ2-2; D remains unclear. Germline values: CDR1 SNHLY, CDR2 FYNNEI. This CDR3 comprises 13 residues. Between the trimmed V and J ends, which lost 10 bases and 4 bases, there was a span of 13 bases. The CDR3 region has the DNA TGTGCCACCCGCCGAGTGAGCACCGGGGAGCTGTTTTTT. Translating it yields CATRRVSTGELFF.

A remark on this clone: Other DNA sequences from this sample encode an identical CDR3 as well. This sequence joins TRBV27 and TRBJ2-2; unclear D gene. The germline gives CDR1 MNHEY, CDR2 SMNVEV (reference sequence). The CDR3 extends over 14 amino acids. Trimming left V 3 bases short and J 5 bases short, with 10 bases between. CDR3 loop: CASSFPPGTGELFF. DNA for the CDR3: TGTGCCAGCAGTTTCCCCCCGGGTACCGGGGAGCTGTTTTTT.

The CDR3 DNA reads as TGTGCCAGCAGCCCTCCGAACACCGGGGAGCTGTTTTTT. This translates into CASSPPNTGELFF. The J gene is TRBJ2-2, the V gene TRBV9, with D unresolved. Germline V lookup: CDR1 SGDLS, CDR2 YYNGEE. This CDR3 is 13 amino acids long. V was shortened by 4 bases and J by 0 bases, with 4 bases between the two germline ends.

A single count supports this clone. V gene TRBV9 combines with J gene TRBJ2-7; 11 nucleotides match TRBD1. The trim removed 3 bases at V and 6 bases at J, leaving 8 bases unmatched. In germline, CDR1 is SGDLS, CDR2 YYNGEE. CDR3 length: 15 residues. In DNA, the CDR3 is TGTGCCAGCAGCGGATCCGGGACAGGGGGGGCCGAGCAGTACTTC. Its translation: CASSGSGTGGAEQYF. The full variable domain, with the rest looked up from reference TRBV9 and TRBJ2-7, is DSGVTQTPKHLITATGQRVTLRCSPRSGDLSVYWYQQSLDQGLQFLIQYYNGEERAKGNILERFSAQQFPDLHSELNLSSLELGDSALYFCASSGSGTGGAEQYFGPGTRLTVT.

The chain has TRBV2 and TRBJ1-2, with a possible D match to TRBD1 (5 bases). The CDR3 totals 13 residues. Germline CDR1 SNHLY, CDR2 FYNNEI. The ends were cut back, 6 bases at V and 4 bases at J, with 12 bases in the middle. In nucleotides, the CDR3 is TGTGCCAGCAGGCGCATAGACAGCTATGGCTACACCTTC. This sequence encodes CASRRIDSYGYTF.

The genes are TRBV2 and TRBJ1-3; the D gene is possibly TRBD1 (6 bases). Germline loops: CDR1 SNHLY, CDR2 FYNNEI. V shed 7 bases and J shed 4 bases, with 11 bases lying between them. The length of the CDR3 is 13 residues. The CDR3 loop is CASKDSLGNTIYF. CDR3 coding DNA: TGTGCCAGCAAGGACAGCCTCGGAAACACCATATATTTT.

This clone appeared a single time. The gene calls are TRBV5-4 and TRBJ2-3; 8 positions agree with TRBD2. With 4 bases clipped from V and 1 base from J, the junction kept 11 bases outside the gene matches. CDR1 is SGHNT, CDR2 YYREEE, per germline (reference sequence). The CDR3 consists of 17 residues. Here the CDR3 DNA reads TGTGCCAGCAGCCCTGTAGGAGGACTAGCTCGCACAGATACGCAGTATTTT. This translates into CASSPVGGLARTDTQYF.

This sequence joins TRBV10-3 and TRBJ2-7; possibly TRBD2 for D (6 bases). Per germline, CDR1 ENHRY and CDR2 SYGVKD. The CDR3 has 12 residues. The germline V and J ends were trimmed by 8 bases and 2 bases, with 10 bases remaining between them. The CDR3 nucleotides are TGTGCCATCCGGGACTCAACCTACGAGCAGTACTTC. Amino acids: CAIRDSTYEQYF.

The rearrangement links TRBV5-6 to TRBJ2-1, with a weak D call TRBD1 (5 bases). The V end was cut by 4 bases, the J end by 5 bases, with 10 bases between. The CDR3 consists of 13 residues. CDR1 and CDR2 from the germline V gene are SGHDT and YYEEEE. The CDR3 sequence is CASSDSYNNEQFF. CDR3 DNA: TGTGCCAGCAGCGACAGCTACAACAATGAGCAGTTCTTC.

This chain links TRBV5-1 with TRBJ2-7; 8 nucleotides align to TRBD2. The CDR3 has 16 residues. The J segment lost 3 bases and the V segment lost 4 bases, leaving 12 bases of the junction unmatched. Germline CDR1 reads SGHRS; CDR2 reads YFSETQ. The CDR3 coding sequence is TGCGCCAGCAGCCCGGGCGGTAGCGGGACCGTCTACGAGCAGTACTTC. It is translated as CASSPGGSGTVYEQYF.

The gene calls are TRBV6-5 and TRBJ1-3, with D tentatively TRBD1 (5 bases). The CDR3 extends over 16 amino acids. Germline V gene data show CDR1 as MNHEY and CDR2 as SVGAGI. Trimming took 0 bases from V and 2 from J, leaving 11 bases between them. Here the CDR3 reads CASSYSKDITGNTIYF. CDR3 coding DNA: TGTGCCAGCAGTTACTCGAAGGACATCACTGGAAACACCATATATTTT.

On this clone itself: One junction end does not reproduce the germline sequence, and a read error may be involved. This chain links TRBV7-9 with TRBJ1-3; D unclear. CDR1 is SEHNR and CDR2 is FQNEAQ in the germline V gene (reference sequence). The CDR3 totals 17 residues. CDR3 in DNA: TGTTCCAGCAGCCCGAGGGAACCCCGTTACTCTGGAAACACCATATATTTT. Its protein product is CSSSPREPRYSGNTIYF.

The chain carries TRBV13 and TRBJ2-2, with 15 bases lining up with TRBD2. Losses at the gene ends were 3 bases for V and 1 base for J; bases not matched to a gene: 0. Looked up from germline, CDR1 is PRHDT and CDR2 is FYEKMQ (reference sequence). This CDR3 region has 17 residues. The CDR3 spells CASSLGLAGGNTGELFF. In nucleotides, the CDR3 is TGTGCCAGCAGCTTGGGACTAGCGGGAGGGAACACCGGGGAGCTGTTTTTT.

This clone occurred once. V and J are TRBV25-1 and TRBJ1-5; D not resolved. Germline loops: CDR1 MGHDK, CDR2 SYGVNS. With 2 bases removed from V and 2 bases from J, the gap between germline ends came to 7 bases. The CDR3 spans 14 residues. CDR3 in DNA: TGTGCCAGCAGTGAAACTGGTCGCAATCAGCCCCAGCATTTT. It yields the protein CASSETGRNQPQHF.

This clone was recorded once. The rearrangement uses TRBV19 and TRBJ2-7, with D possibly TRBD2 on 6 matching bases. Between the trimmed V and J ends, which lost 6 bases and 2 bases, there was a span of 20 bases. The length of the CDR3 is 16 residues. Germline-derived CDR1 and CDR2 are LNHDA and SQIVND (reference sequence). This CDR3 reads CASSPGRTIDAYEQYF. CDR3 DNA: TGTGCCAGTAGCCCGGGGAGGACCATAGATGCCTACGAGCAGTACTTC.

A few counts support this clone. The V gene is TRBV5-6, the J gene TRBJ2-5, with TRBD1 as a possible D gene (6 bases). CDR3 length equals 12 residues. V lost 4 bases, J lost 4 bases, and 8 bases lay in between. Germline CDR1 and CDR2: SGHDT and YYEEEE. CDR3 region: CASSLRGETQYF. CDR3 bases: TGTGCCAGCAGCCTCAGGGGAGAGACCCAGTACTTC. The complete variable domain, with remaining parts taken from reference TRBV5-6 and TRBJ2-5, reads DAGVTQSPTHLIKTRGQQVTLRCSPKSGHDTVSWYQQALGQGPQFIFQYYEEEERQRGNFPDRFSGHQFPNYSSELNVNALLLGDSALYLCASSLRGETQYFGPGTRLLVL.

With regard to this clone: Other DNA sequences in this specimen translate into the identical CDR3. V is TRBV10-3 and J is TRBJ2-1; TRBD2 matches 12 bases. Unmatched junction bases numbered 11, after V lost 7 bases and J lost 7 bases. The CDR3 runs to 16 residues. Germline-derived CDR1 and CDR2 are ENHRY and SYGVKD. The CDR3 sequence: CAITPRRLAGANEQFF. Written as DNA, the CDR3 is TGTGCCATCACCCCCCGGAGACTAGCGGGGGCTAATGAGCAGTTCTTC.

A note on this clone: This same CDR3 is encoded by further DNA sequences in the sample. V gene TRBV7-9 combines with J gene TRBJ2-5, with 14 positions matching TRBD2. V was clipped by 5 bases and J by 2 bases; unmatched bases: 4. Germline CDR1 and CDR2: SEHNR and FQNEAQ (reference sequence). The CDR3 sequence is 16 residues long. CDR3 sequence reads: CASSPGTSGRQETQYF. The CDR3 coding sequence is TGTGCCAGCAGCCCGGGGACTAGCGGGAGACAAGAGACCCAGTACTTC.

This clone was detected only a few times. The chain combines TRBV13 with TRBJ1-4; no firm D call. Germline loops: CDR1 PRHDT, CDR2 FYEKMQ (reference sequence). The CDR3 has 13 amino acids. V lost 3 bases to trimming and J lost 5 bases, with 7 bases between them. The CDR3 loop is CASSFGPNEKLFF. The CDR3 region has the DNA TGTGCCAGCAGCTTTGGGCCCAATGAAAAACTGTTTTTT.

The chain links TRBV5-6 to TRBJ1-1, with 7 bases identical to TRBD1. This CDR3 is 14 amino acids long. After removal of 4 bases from V and 8 bases from J, the junction contained 11 bases not matched to a gene. The germline V gene encodes CDR1 SGHDT and CDR2 YYEEEE. CDR3 bases: TGTGCCAGCAGCCCGTGGCCCCAGGGGGACGAAGCTTTCTTT. It yields the protein CASSPWPQGDEAFF.

This chain joins TRBV4-3 and TRBJ2-5, with 9 nucleotides matching TRBD2. J lost 5 bases, V lost 1 base, and 5 bases had no gene match. Germline V gene sequence: CDR1 LGHNA, CDR2 YSLEER. This CDR3 contains 15 residues. The CDR3: CASSQGGAGGETQYF. CDR3 DNA: TGCGCCAGCAGCCAAGGCGGGGCGGGAGGGGAGACCCAGTACTTC.

V and J are TRBV6-1 and TRBJ1-5; D gene unclear. Germline lookup yields CDR1 MNHNS and CDR2 SASEGT. CDR3 size: 10 residues. V was pared by 6 bases and J by 5 bases, with 2 bases between. CDR3 bases: TGTGCCAGCAGCGATCAGCCCCAGCATTTT. Translating gives CASSDQPQHF.

CDR3 DNA sequence: TGCGCCAGCAGCCAAGAGAGTCAGGCTTCTGGGGCCAACGTCCTGACTTTC. Protein sequence: CASSQESQASGANVLTF. The chain is built from TRBV4-1 and TRBJ2-6; D unclear. Trimming left V 0 bases short and J 1 base short, with 10 bases between. The CDR3 length is 17 residues. CDR1 and CDR2 from the germline V gene are MGHRA and YSYEKL.

V is TRBV15 and J is TRBJ2-3; 7 bases agree with TRBD2. The CDR3 consists of 16 residues. Germline loops: CDR1 LNHNV, CDR2 YYDKDF (reference sequence). J was trimmed by 1 base and V by 0 bases; bases with no gene match: 4. CDR3 residues: CATSRDRGVGTDTQYF. CDR3 in DNA: TGTGCCACCAGCAGAGACCGGGGGGTGGGCACAGATACGCAGTATTTT. Full variable domain (remainder filled in from reference TRBV15 and TRBJ2-3): DAMVIQNPRYQVTQFGKPVTLSCSQTLNHNVMYWYQQKSSQAPKLLFHYYDKDFNNEADTPDNFQSRRPNTSFCFLDIRSPGLGDTAMYLCATSRDRGVGTDTQYFGPGTRLTVL.